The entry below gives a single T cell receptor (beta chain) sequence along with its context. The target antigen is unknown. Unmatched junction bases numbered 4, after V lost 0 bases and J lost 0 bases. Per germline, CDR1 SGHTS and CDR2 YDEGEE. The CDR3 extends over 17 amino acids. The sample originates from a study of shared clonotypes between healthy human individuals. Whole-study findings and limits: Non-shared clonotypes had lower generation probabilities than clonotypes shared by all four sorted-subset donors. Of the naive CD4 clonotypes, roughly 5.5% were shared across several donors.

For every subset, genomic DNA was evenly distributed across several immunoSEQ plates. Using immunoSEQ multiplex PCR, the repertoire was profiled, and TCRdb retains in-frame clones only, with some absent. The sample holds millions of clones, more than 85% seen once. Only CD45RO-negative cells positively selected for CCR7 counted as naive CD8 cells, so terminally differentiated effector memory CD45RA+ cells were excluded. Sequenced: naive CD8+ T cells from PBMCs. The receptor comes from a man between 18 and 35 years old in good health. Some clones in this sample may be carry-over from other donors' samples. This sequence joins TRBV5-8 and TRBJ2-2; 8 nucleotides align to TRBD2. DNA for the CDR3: TGTGCCAGCAGCTTGGCCCAACTAGCGGCGAACACCGGGGAGCTGTTTTTT. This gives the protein CASSLAQLAANTGELFF.